The 29 T cell receptor beta chains below were found in one sample sequenced in a study of blood T cell repertoires in COVID-19. The method was immunoSEQ multiplex PCR; TCRdb's version includes in-frame clones alone and lacks a portion of them. In the table there are over 90,000 clones, 87% of which are singletons. The sample was peripheral blood. The receptors stem from a man aged 50 to 59 with active COVID-19.

This sequence joins TRBV11-1 and TRBJ2-2; 7 bases are shared with TRBD1. The CDR3 has 13 residues. CDR1 is SGHAT, CDR2 FQDESV, per germline (reference sequence). With V trimmed by 6 bases and J by 5 bases, 3 bases remained unmatched. The CDR3 spells CASRQGKTGELFF. DNA for the CDR3: TGTGCCAGCAGACAGGGGAAGACCGGGGAGCTGTTTTTT.

V is TRBV30 and J is TRBJ2-7, with 9 nucleotides matching TRBD2. The CDR3 length is 16 residues. From germline, CDR1 is GTSNPN and CDR2 SVGIG (reference sequence). V lost 4 bases, J lost 3 bases, and 13 bases stayed unmatched. The CDR3 coding sequence is TGTGCCTGGATCAAGCGGGGGGCCTCACACCTCTACGAGCAGTACTTC. Translating gives CAWIKRGASHLYEQYF.

This clone was seen only once. The chain links TRBV30 to TRBJ2-2; no clear D gene. The CDR3 spans 13 residues. The germline V gene encodes CDR1 GTSNPN and CDR2 SVGIG (reference sequence). Trimming left V 0 bases short and J 1 base short, with 3 bases between. The CDR3 reads CAWSVRNTGELFF. In nucleotides, the CDR3 is TGTGCCTGGAGTGTCAGGAACACCGGGGAGCTGTTTTTT.

In its sample, this clone was seen once. V is TRBV9 and J is TRBJ2-3; D is possibly TRBD1 (5 bases). Trimming pared 0 bases from V and 0 bases from J, leaving 8 bases between. The CDR3 totals 15 residues. Germline CDR1 and CDR2: SGDLS and YYNGEE. The CDR3 reads CASSVAGYSTDTQYF. In DNA form, the CDR3 reads TGTGCCAGCAGCGTAGCAGGGTATAGCACAGATACGCAGTATTTT. The entire variable domain, with the rest obtained from reference TRBV9 and TRBJ2-3, is as follows: DSGVTQTPKHLITATGQRVTLRCSPRSGDLSVYWYQQSLDQGLQFLIQYYNGEERAKGNILERFSAQQFPDLHSELNLSSLELGDSALYFCASSVAGYSTDTQYFGPGTRLTVL.

This clone was found once. The chain employs TRBV28 and TRBJ2-7; 7 nucleotides line up with TRBD1. The CDR3 loop spans 14 amino acids. After removal of 5 bases from V and 4 bases from J, the junction contained 8 bases not matched to a gene. Per the germline V gene, CDR1 is MDHEN and CDR2 is SYDVKM. CDR3 DNA: TGTGCCAGCAGTCCAAGGGGGCCTGTTTACGAGCAGTACTTC. It codes for CASSPRGPVYEQYF.

V usage is TRBV5-1 and J usage is TRBJ2-3; possibly TRBD1 for D (7 bases). V lost 0 bases and J lost 5, with 16 bases in between. The CDR3 extends over 16 amino acids. CDR1 is SGHRS and CDR2 is YFSETQ in the germline V gene. The CDR3 bases are TGCGCCAGCAGCTTGGCCGGGGCAGGGGGGATAGATACGCAGTATTTT. Translated: CASSLAGAGGIDTQYF.

The gene calls are TRBV30 and TRBJ1-2; possible D gene TRBD1, 6 bases. Germline V lookup: CDR1 GTSNPN, CDR2 SVGIG (reference sequence). Trimming took 5 bases from V and 5 from J, leaving 24 bases between them. The CDR3 loop spans 16 amino acids. The CDR3 spells CAWAHRAAESAYGYTF. As DNA, the CDR3 is TGTGCCTGGGCACACAGGGCCGCCGAGAGTGCTTATGGCTACACCTTC.

The CDR3 reads CASGLSLAIPKVTEAFF. The CDR3 nucleotides read TGTGCTAGTGGTTTGTCGTTAGCCATCCCCAAGGTCACTGAAGCTTTCTTT. The chain uses TRBV12-5 and TRBJ1-1; D call uncertain. This CDR3 region has 17 residues. The V end was cut by 2 bases, the J end by 4 bases, with 20 bases between. The germline gives CDR1 LGHNT, CDR2 FRNRAP.

V gene TRBV6-2 or TRBV6-3 combines with J gene TRBJ1-6, with TRBD1 matching 7 bases. This CDR3 region has 15 residues. From germline, CDR1 is MNHEY and CDR2 SVGEGT. J lost 9 bases, V lost 6 bases, and 11 bases had no gene match. The CDR3 sequence: CASRPTGASGSPLHF. In DNA form, the CDR3 reads TGTGCCAGCAGACCTACAGGGGCGAGTGGTTCACCCCTCCACTTT.

This rearrangement joins TRBV15 to TRBJ2-3; tentative D call: TRBD1 (6 bases). Trimming stripped 1 base from V and 5 bases from J, with 16 bases between. CDR3 length: 16 residues. CDR1 LNHNV and CDR2 YYDKDF come from the germline V gene (reference sequence). The DNA of the CDR3 is TGTGCCACCAGCAGAGGTGATTCGCAGGGGAAAGATACGCAGTATTTT. This codes for CATSRGDSQGKDTQYF.

The genes are TRBV10-3 and TRBJ1-5; perhaps TRBD1 as D (5 bases). Germline values: CDR1 ENHRY, CDR2 SYGVKD. The V end was cut by 11 bases, the J end by 0 bases, with 20 bases between. There are 16 residues in the CDR3. The DNA of the CDR3 is TGTGCCTCCAGAAACGCGGGGGTCTATAGCAATCAGCCCCAGCATTTT. Translated: CASRNAGVYSNQPQHF.

V usage is TRBV5-5 and J usage is TRBJ1-1; possibly TRBD1 for D (6 bases). Germline V lookup: CDR1 SGHKS, CDR2 YYEKEE (reference sequence). Between the trimmed V and J ends, which lost 2 bases and 0 bases, there was a span of 11 bases. The CDR3 totals 15 residues. This chain's CDR3 is CASSFLQGMNTEAFF. The DNA of the CDR3 is TGTGCCAGCAGCTTCCTACAGGGAATGAACACTGAAGCTTTCTTT. The full variable domain, rest sourced from reference TRBV5-5 and TRBJ1-1, is DAGVTQSPTHLIKTRGQQVTLRCSPISGHKSVSWYQQVLGQGPQFIFQYYEKEERGRGNFPDRFSARQFPNYSSELNVNALLLGDSALYLCASSFLQGMNTEAFFGQGTRLTVV.

The gene calls are TRBV5-1 and TRBJ1-4; D perhaps matches TRBD1 (6 bases). The CDR3 sequence is 14 residues long. CDR1 and CDR2 (germline): SGHRS, YFSETQ. The V gene lost 4 bases and the J gene lost 8 bases, with 15 bases spanning the gap. The CDR3 region has the DNA TGCGCCAGCAGCCCCGGGTCAGGGGACGAAAAACTGTTTTTT. Translating it yields CASSPGSGDEKLFF.

V is TRBV10-2 and J is TRBJ1-4; D remains ambiguous. Germline values: CDR1 WSHSY, CDR2 SAAADI. Trimming stripped 3 bases from V and 0 bases from J, with 11 bases between. This CDR3 is 16 amino acids long. The CDR3 coding sequence is TGCGCCAGCAGTGAAACGGCAGCGTCAACTAATGAAAAACTGTTTTTT. Its translation: CASSETAASTNEKLFF.

This chain's CDR3 is CASSPPGTGMNTIYF. The DNA for the CDR3 is TGTGCCAGTAGTCCCCCCGGGACAGGGATGAACACCATATATTTT. This sequence joins TRBV19 and TRBJ1-3; 9 positions match TRBD1. CDR1 LNHDA and CDR2 SQIVND come from the germline V gene (reference sequence). The V and J ends lost 5 bases and 7 bases, in that order; junction bases with no gene match: 9. The CDR3 is 15 amino acids.

The chain joins TRBV6-5 to TRBJ1-2, with 9 nucleotides matching TRBD1. Germline V gene lookup returns CDR1 MNHEY and CDR2 SVGAGI. V lost 2 bases to trimming and J lost 4 bases; unmatched junction nucleotides: 8. The CDR3 runs 16 residues. The CDR3 DNA sequence: TGTGCCAGCAGTTACACGAACAGGGGGCAGGGCTATGGCTACACCTTC. Encoded protein: CASSYTNRGQGYGYTF.

Only a few counts were recorded for this clone. V and J are TRBV7-9 and TRBJ1-6; 7 bases are a match to TRBD1. The CDR3 contains 14 residues. The J segment lost 7 bases and the V segment lost 4 bases, leaving 4 bases of the junction unmatched. CDR1 is SEHNR, CDR2 FQNEAQ, per germline (reference sequence). CDR3 amino acids: CASSWGQLNSPLHF. The CDR3 nucleotides are TGTGCCAGCAGCTGGGGACAGTTAAATTCACCCCTCCACTTT. The whole variable domain, filled in from reference TRBV7-9 and TRBJ1-6, reads DTGVSQNPRHKITKRGQNVTFRCDPISEHNRLYWYRQTLGQGPEFLTYFQNEAQLEKSRLLSDRFSAERPKGSFSTLEIQRTEQGDSAMYLCASSWGQLNSPLHFGNGTRLTVT.

The count of this clone is one. The genes are TRBV3-1 (or the pseudogene TRBV3-2) and TRBJ2-6, with a weak D call TRBD1 (6 bases). Germline values: CDR1 LGHDT, CDR2 YNNKEL (reference sequence). The CDR3 totals 14 residues. Between the trimmed V and J ends, which lost 4 bases and 3 bases, there was a span of 7 bases. The CDR3: CASSPRGGANVLTF. In DNA, the CDR3 is TGTGCCAGCAGCCCCAGGGGTGGGGCCAACGTCCTGACTTTC.

This clone appeared once. V is TRBV7-2 and J is TRBJ2-5, with D possibly TRBD2 on 6 matching bases. Germline V gene sequence: CDR1 SGHTA, CDR2 FQGNSA. This CDR3 comprises 13 residues. Between the trimmed V and J ends, which lost 4 bases and 9 bases, there was a span of 15 bases. The DNA for the CDR3 is TGTGCCAGCAGCTCTTTGGGCGGAGGGGCCCAGTACTTC. Amino acids: CASSSLGGGAQYF.

This clone was seen a single time. CDR3 coding DNA: TGCGCCAGCAGCTGGCAGGCCGGAATGGGCTATGGCTACACCTTC. Its translation: CASSWQAGMGYGYTF. The chain recombines TRBV5-1 with TRBJ1-2; D ambiguous. CDR1 and CDR2 (germline): SGHRS, YFSETQ. Trimming took 3 bases from V and 4 from J, leaving 16 bases between them. The CDR3 consists of 15 residues.

The chain couples TRBV6-4 to TRBJ2-3, with TRBD2 identical over 9 bases. Germline lookup yields CDR1 MRHNA and CDR2 SNTAGT. The V segment lost 5 bases and the J segment 0 bases; nucleotides outside the gene matches: 9. This CDR3 is built from 17 residues. In nucleotides, the CDR3 is TGTGCCAGCAGTTTCCGCGGGGGGGCCTCTAGCACAGATACGCAGTATTTT. Translating it yields CASSFRGGASSTDTQYF.

This chain joins TRBV28 and TRBJ1-1; 7 nucleotides match TRBD1. CDR3 length equals 15 residues. The J segment lost 1 base and the V segment lost 5 bases, leaving 7 bases of the junction unmatched. In germline, CDR1 is MDHEN, CDR2 SYDVKM. This CDR3 is CASSPFDRENTEAFF. In DNA, the CDR3 is TGTGCCAGCAGTCCATTCGACAGGGAGAACACTGAAGCTTTCTTT.

The chain links TRBV29-1 to TRBJ1-2, with 10 bases aligning to TRBD1. Germline-derived CDR1 and CDR2 are SQVTM and ANQGSEA. The V gene end was trimmed by 6 bases and the J gene end by 5 bases; junction bases not matched to a gene: 3. The CDR3 length is 12 residues. In nucleotides, the CDR3 is TGCAGCGTGGGGGACAGGGGATATGGCTACACCTTC. Translated: CSVGDRGYGYTF.

The rearrangement uses TRBV7-9 and TRBJ2-5; D may be TRBD2 (6 bases). The V gene's germline CDR1 is SEHNR and CDR2 FQNEAQ (reference sequence). The CDR3 is 13 residues long. The V gene lost 1 base and the J gene lost 5 bases, with 8 bases spanning the gap. CDR3 sequence reads: CASSLGGGETQYF. CDR3 sequence (DNA): TGTGCCAGCAGCTTAGGTGGAGGGGAGACCCAGTACTTC.

This sequence joins TRBV6-6 and TRBJ1-3, with unresolved D. The CDR3 extends over 15 amino acids. From germline, CDR1 is MNHNY and CDR2 SVGAGI (reference sequence). V dropped 6 bases and J dropped 0 bases, with 12 bases sitting between them. The CDR3 DNA sequence: TGTGCCAGCAGCCCTCGGGTCGCCTCTGGAAACACCATATATTTT. Translation: CASSPRVASGNTIYF.

The chain combines TRBV7-2 with TRBJ2-7, with 7 bases fitting TRBD1. This CDR3 spans 16 amino acids. In germline, CDR1 is SGHTA, CDR2 FQGNSA. The trim removed 2 bases at V and 3 bases at J, leaving 10 bases unmatched. The chain's CDR3 is CASSLYLGAGGYEQYF. The DNA for the CDR3 is TGTGCCAGCAGCTTATACTTAGGGGCAGGGGGCTACGAGCAGTACTTC.

V usage is TRBV9 and J usage is TRBJ1-1; 9 nucleotides line up with TRBD1. The V gene end was trimmed by 4 bases and the J gene end by 7 bases; junction bases not matched to a gene: 11. The germline V gene encodes CDR1 SGDLS and CDR2 YYNGEE. The CDR3 has 15 residues. CDR3 DNA: TGTGCCAGCAGCTCGGGACAGGGAAGAGGCCGTGAAGCTTTCTTT. As protein: CASSSGQGRGREAFF.

The genes are TRBV12-3 or TRBV12-4 and TRBJ1-2, with D possibly being TRBD1 (6 bases). The germline V and J ends were trimmed by 5 bases and 9 bases, with 13 bases remaining between them. The CDR3 has 12 residues. CDR3 bases: TGTGCCAGCAGTCTGGGTAGGGGGAGCTACACCTTC. Its translation is CASSLGRGSYTF.

CDR3 nucleotide sequence: TGTGCCAGTAGTATTAAGGGGAGGTTTGAAAAACTGTTTTTT. Its translation: CASSIKGRFEKLFF. This chain uses TRBV19 with TRBJ1-4, with D possibly TRBD1 on 5 matching bases. The CDR3 covers 14 residues. V lost 3 bases and J lost 7, with 12 bases in between. Germline V gene sequence: CDR1 LNHDA, CDR2 SQIVND (reference sequence).